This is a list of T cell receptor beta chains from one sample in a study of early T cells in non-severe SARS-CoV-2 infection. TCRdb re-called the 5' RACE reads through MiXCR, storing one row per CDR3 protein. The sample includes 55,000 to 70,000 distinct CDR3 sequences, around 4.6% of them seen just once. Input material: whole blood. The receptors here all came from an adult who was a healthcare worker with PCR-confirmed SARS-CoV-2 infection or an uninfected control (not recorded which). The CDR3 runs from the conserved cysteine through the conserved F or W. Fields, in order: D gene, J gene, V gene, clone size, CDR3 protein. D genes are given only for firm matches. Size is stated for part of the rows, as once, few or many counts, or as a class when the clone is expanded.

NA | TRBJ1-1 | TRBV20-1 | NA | CSARGGIIRSGTEAFF
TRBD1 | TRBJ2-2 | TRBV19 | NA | CASSTRSTGRKAGELFF
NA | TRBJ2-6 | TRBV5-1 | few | CASSLGHTPDSGANVLTF
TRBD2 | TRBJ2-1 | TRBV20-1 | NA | CRVTSGRTNEQFF
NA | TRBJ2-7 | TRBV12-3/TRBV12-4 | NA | CASCRSYEQYF
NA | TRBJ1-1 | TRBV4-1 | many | CASSQPARNWEAFF
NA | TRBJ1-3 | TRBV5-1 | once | CASSLADRSSGNTIYF
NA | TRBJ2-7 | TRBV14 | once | CATQPNSNSYEQYF
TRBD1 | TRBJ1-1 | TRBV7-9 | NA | CASSIPTGANTEAFF
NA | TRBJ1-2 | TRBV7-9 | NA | CASSLMERGIYGYTF
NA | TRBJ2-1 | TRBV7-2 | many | CASSLALGYEQFF
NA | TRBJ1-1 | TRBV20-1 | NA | CSAYPSDSRGNTEAFF
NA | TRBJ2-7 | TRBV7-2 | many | CASSSDLFHYEQYF
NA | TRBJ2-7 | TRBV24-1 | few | CATSDLYSGTEPEQYF
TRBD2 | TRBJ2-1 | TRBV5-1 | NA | CASSFGTSGNNEQFF
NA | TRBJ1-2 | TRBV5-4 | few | CASSLQEDYGYTF
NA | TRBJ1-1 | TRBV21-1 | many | CASTTTGALMGAFF
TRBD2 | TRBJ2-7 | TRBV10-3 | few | CAINGGLATREQYF
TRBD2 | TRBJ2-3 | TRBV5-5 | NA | CASAGLAGPTDTQYF
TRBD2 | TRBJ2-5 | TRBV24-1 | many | CATSDPATGGYQETQYF
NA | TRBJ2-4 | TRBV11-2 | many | CASSQRNIQYF
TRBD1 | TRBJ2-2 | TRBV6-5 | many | CASRAGGKRTGELFF
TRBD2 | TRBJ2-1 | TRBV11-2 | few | CASSSPAGGVLHYNEQFF
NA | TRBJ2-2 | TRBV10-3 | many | CAISDLDRKAGELFF
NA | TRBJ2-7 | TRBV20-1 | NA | CSARELRVYEQYF
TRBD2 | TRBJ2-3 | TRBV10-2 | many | CASSAPGGTGLAGTDTQYF
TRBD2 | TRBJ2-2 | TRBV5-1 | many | CASSLEGLADTGELFF
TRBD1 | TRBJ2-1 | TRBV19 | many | CASSTKQGLDQFF
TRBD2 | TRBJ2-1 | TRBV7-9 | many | CASSPPPSSGRAYNEQFF
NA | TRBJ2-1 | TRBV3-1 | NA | CASSQVNGNEQFF
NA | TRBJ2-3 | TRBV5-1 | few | CASSFTGRPSTDTQYF
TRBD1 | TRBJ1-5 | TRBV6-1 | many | CATWTGDGQPQHF
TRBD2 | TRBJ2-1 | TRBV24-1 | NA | CATSVGASGSDEQFF
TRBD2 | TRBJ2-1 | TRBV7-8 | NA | CASSLDRTRDNEQFF
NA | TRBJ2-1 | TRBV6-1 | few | CASSAFTGSYNEQFF
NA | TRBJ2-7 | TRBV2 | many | CAGTGTTSYEQYF
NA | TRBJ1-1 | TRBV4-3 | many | CASSQGRYDTEAFF
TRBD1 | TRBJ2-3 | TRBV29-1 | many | CSVVQGLSTDTQYF
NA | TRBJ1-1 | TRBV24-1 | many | CATSPTSEAFF
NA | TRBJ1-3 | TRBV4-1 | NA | CASSQERTDGNTIYF